What follows are 5 T cell receptor beta chains derived from one specimen sequenced in a study of blood T cell repertoires in COVID-19 (TCRdb year 2020). Library prep was done by the immunoSEQ multiplex PCR assay. TCRdb's version of the immuneACCESS table is confined to in-frame rearrangements and falls short of the full clone set. An unresolved V gene accounts for under half of the shortfall where checked; the remainder is of unknown origin. A total of 75,000 to 90,000 clones appear in this sample, about 80% of them only once. The ten largest clones add up to around 11% of the sample. Sequenced input: peripheral blood. These receptor sequences come from a woman aged 40 to 55 with active or convalescent COVID-19.

The genes are TRBV14 and TRBJ2-5; TRBD1 matches at 7 bases. Germline CDR1 and CDR2: SGHDN and FVKESK. CDR3 length equals 12 residues. The junction had 2 bases not matched to a gene; V was cut back by 3 bases and J by 7 bases. CDR3 loop: CASSQTGRTQYF. The CDR3 nucleotides read TGTGCCAGCAGCCAGACAGGGCGGACCCAGTACTTC.

This chain joins TRBV28 and TRBJ1-2; possibly TRBD1 for D (5 bases). V was pared by 8 bases and J by 6 bases, with 16 bases between. This CDR3 has 13 amino acids. Germline V gene sequence: CDR1 MDHEN, CDR2 SYDVKM. The CDR3: CASYPQDANGYTF. The CDR3 DNA sequence: TGTGCCAGCTACCCACAGGACGCCAATGGCTACACCTTC.

This clone is a singleton in its sample. V usage is TRBV5-8 and J usage is TRBJ2-1; 7 nucleotides match TRBD2. V lost 4 bases to trimming and J lost 0 bases; unmatched junction nucleotides: 7. Germline V CDR1 and CDR2: SGHTS, YDEGEE. The length of the CDR3 is 16 residues. The chain's CDR3 is CASSQGLVLSYNEQFF. Written as DNA, the CDR3 is TGTGCCAGCAGCCAAGGACTAGTGCTCTCCTACAATGAGCAGTTCTTC.

This chain uses TRBV11-3 with TRBJ1-6; D might be TRBD1 (6 bases). Germline CDR1 SGHNT, CDR2 YENEEA. Trimming stripped 0 bases from V and 10 bases from J, with 13 bases between. The CDR3 runs 15 residues. CDR3 sequence: CASSLDRGNWSPLHF. The CDR3 coding sequence is TGTGCCAGCAGCTTAGATAGGGGGAACTGGTCACCCCTCCACTTT.

The chain joins TRBV29-1 to TRBJ2-1, with D perhaps matching TRBD1 (6 bases). V was cut by 8 bases and J by 8 bases, with 16 bases left in between. Germline V CDR1 and CDR2: SQVTM, ANQGSEA. This CDR3 is 12 amino acids long. This CDR3 is CSMHRVSHEQFF. The CDR3 DNA is TGCAGCATGCACAGGGTGTCGCATGAGCAGTTCTTC.